This TCR beta chain is from a study of shared T cell receptors in the human thymus (dated by TCRdb to the early 2020s). In the study overall: The study examined how the human thymus generates shared, self-reactive T-cell receptor alpha chains.

The protocol used for the library was the immunoSEQ multiplex PCR assay. TCRdb holds this immuneACCESS table with in-frame rearrangements only. Some clones are missing; in checked studies, unresolved V genes explain under half, and the rest has no known cause. Present in this sample are hundreds of thousands of clones, 87% of which were seen just once. The ten top clones hold roughly 0.0089% of the sample. V was cut back by 3 bases and J by 5 bases, leaving a gap of 14 bases between them. From cysteine to phenylalanine, the CDR3 is 14 amino acids long. Kept here is only the CDR3 DNA, which spans 42 bases and is read in frame from base 1. CDR1 LNHDA and CDR2 SQIVND were looked up in the germline V gene (reference sequence). Comment on this clone: Its antigen is still unknown. Per-nucleotide qualities are absent, and no much larger clonotype sits a single base away.

The same sample was also used in a study of human thymus T cells. That second publication adds: Donors were immunologically healthy infants undergoing open corrective cardiac surgery for congenital heart defects in Finland. The thymus tissue came from surgical resects taken out during corrective cardiac surgery. Usage of V and J gene segments appeared to be biased in both the thymic and the peripheral blood repertoires. According to the related research, thymic TCR repertoires were highly overlapping among unrelated individuals. TCR alpha and beta repertoires from about eight infant thymus samples and a few related peripheral blood samples were characterized in the study. The infant donors were roughly 7 to 244 days old, and the cohort included over 5 males and a couple of females. Thymocytes were mechanically released from the tissue and were stored as pellets of about 10-30 million cells at -70 degrees C. A QIAsymphony instrument was used to extract genomic DNA from frozen cell pellets. Using the immunoSEQ multiplex PCR assay, the TCRB and TCRAD loci were amplified from a standardized quantity of quality-controlled genomic DNA. The amplicons covered the V(D)J region and were long enough to include the CDR3 and to identify the V and J genes. The amplicons were sequenced on an Illumina platform via the commercial immunoSEQ service. Primer bias and sequencing errors were corrected using previously described methods, and TCRAD and TCRB definitions followed the IMGT database. Analysis of the repertoires was done with immunoSEQ Analyzer 3.0 and VDJTools and included basic statistics, V/J segment usage, diversity estimates, rarefaction and pairwise overlap. Chao1, ChaoE, Efron-Thisted, Shannon and inverse Simpson indices were used to estimate diversity, which was also estimated on datasets down-sampled to the smallest sample. Repertoire overlap was assessed by strict matching of CDR3 nucleotide sequence, V gene and J gene, and clustering was done by Jaccard-based multidimensional scaling. On average, about 800,000 unique TCRB clonotypes were obtained from thymus samples, compared with 70,000 to 90,000 from blood samples.

This TCR was sampled from a boy under two years old with a congenital heart defect. Donor details come from another sample of the same person, matched by shared clones. Sequencing used thymocytes. The chain employs TRBV19 and TRBJ2-7; TRBD1 is possibly the D segment (5 matching bases). The CDR3 amino acid sequence is: CASSIDSHVHEQYF. The sequenced DNA: TGTGCCAGTAGTATCGACAGTCACGTACACGAGCAGTACTTC.